A selection of T cell receptor beta chains follows, all from one sample in a study of CD8 T cells in Susac syndrome. TCRdb re-derived calls from the immunoSEQ multiplex PCR reads in MiXCR, one entry per CDR3 protein. The sample lists fewer than 90,000 distinct CDR3 sequences; over 85% were seen once. Source material: CD8+ T cells from PBMCs. These receptor sequences come from a human donor with Susac syndrome. Each CDR3 is given with its conserved first and last residue. A D gene is named only where the DNA matches it firmly. Part of the rows lack a size; the others show once, few, many or a class for expanded clones.

D gene	V gene	J gene	clone size	CDR3 DNA	CDR3 protein
-	TRBV28	TRBJ2-3	few	TGTGCCAGCCGCCCGAACAGGGCTGGAGATACGCAGTATTTT	CASRPNRAGDTQYF
TRBD1	TRBV2	TRBJ1-1	-	TGTGCCAGCAGTGAAGAGGGGGCTGGCACTGAAGCTTTCTTT	CASSEEGAGTEAFF
TRBD1	TRBV27	TRBJ1-1	-	TGTGCCAGCGGCGGACAGGGTGTAACCACTGAAGCTTTCTTT	CASGGQGVTTEAFF
-	TRBV5-6	TRBJ2-7	-	TGTGCCAGCAGCATTACTAGTGACGAGCAGTACTTC	CASSITSDEQYF
TRBD2	TRBV5-6	TRBJ2-2	-	TGTGCCAGCAGCGGAACTAGCGGGAGCGACACCGGGGAGCTGTTTTTT	CASSGTSGSDTGELFF
TRBD2	TRBV19	TRBJ2-1	-	TGTGCCAGTACCCGGGAGGGGCAGGACAATGAGCAGTTCTTC	CASTREGQDNEQFF
TRBD1	TRBV27	TRBJ1-2	-	TGTGCCAGCAGTTTATCGTTTGGGGACAGACTCTATGGCTACACCTTC	CASSLSFGDRLYGYTF
TRBD2	TRBV6-5	TRBJ2-7	-	TGTGCCAGCAGTTACACACTAGCGCCCTTTGAGGAGCAGTACTTC	CASSYTLAPFEEQYF
TRBD2	TRBV30	TRBJ2-3	-	TGTGCCTGGACTAGCGGGAGGGCTTTTCCAGATACGCAGTATTTT	CAWTSGRAFPDTQYF
-	TRBV5-1	TRBJ1-1	-	TGCGCCAGCAGCTTTAGCCCCCCGGGCACTGAAGCTTTCTTT	CASSFSPPGTEAFF
TRBD1	TRBV19	TRBJ1-5	-	TGTGCCAGTAGCCCCCCTCCGACAGGGCCTTGGGCCCAGCATTTT	CASSPPPTGPWAQHF
TRBD2	TRBV20-1	TRBJ2-2	-	TGCAGTGCTAGAGATGTCGGGGGGGCGGCCGGGGAGCTGTTTTTT	CSARDVGGAAGELFF
-	TRBV5-4	TRBJ2-1	-	TGTGCCAGCAGCGAGGCCCGGGGCCCCTCCCACAATGAGCAGTTCTTC	CASSEARGPSHNEQFF
-	TRBV2	TRBJ1-2	-	TGTGCCACCCTGGGCTATGGCTACACCTTC	CATLGYGYTF
-	TRBV11-1	TRBJ2-7	few	TGTGCCAGCAGCTCCTCGGGGGGACAGGAGACCTTTCGGGGTTTCTACGAGCAGTACTTC	CASSSSGGQETFRGFYEQYF
-	TRBV28	TRBJ2-3	-	TGTGCCAGCAGTTTAGGGGGTATCGCAGATGATACGCAGTATTTT	CASSLGGIADDTQYF
-	TRBV20-1	TRBJ2-7	-	TGCAGTGCTCGCCTGAACAGCGTCCCTAACTACGAGCAGTACTTC	CSARLNSVPNYEQYF
TRBD1	TRBV30	TRBJ1-1	once	TGTGCCTGGAACAGGGGGCTGGTAGCTTTCTTT	CAWNRGLVAFF
-	TRBV7-2	TRBJ2-1	-	TGTGCCAGCAGCCCCCTTTTAGCGCCACGGGAGCAGTTCTTC	CASSPLLAPREQFF
-	TRBV12-5	TRBJ1-1	-	TGTGCTAGTGGTTTGGGCGGGTACACTGAAGCTTTCTTT	CASGLGGYTEAFF
-	TRBV19	TRBJ2-6	-	TGTGCCAGTAGTTTCGGGGGTGGCGGGGCCAACGTCCTGACTTTC	CASSFGGGGANVLTF
TRBD2	TRBV5-6	TRBJ2-3	-	TGTGCCAGCAGCTTGGAACGGCGGGGGGGCACAGATACGCAGTATTTT	CASSLERRGGTDTQYF
-	TRBV28	TRBJ2-3	-	TGTGCCAGCAGTTTCTCCGGGATTGGCACAGATACGCAGTATTTT	CASSFSGIGTDTQYF
-	TRBV9	TRBJ1-3	-	TGTGCCAGCAGCGTAGAAACCTCTGGAAACACCATATATTTT	CASSVETSGNTIYF
TRBD2	TRBV4-3	TRBJ2-7	-	TGCGCCAGCAGCCAGGAAACTAGCGGGAGAAACGAGCAGTACTTC	CASSQETSGRNEQYF
TRBD1	TRBV19	TRBJ2-7	-	TGTGCCAGTAGTTTCGGGACAGGGAACGAGCAGTACTTC	CASSFGTGNEQYF
-	TRBV7-9	TRBJ1-2	once	TGTGCCAGCACCCTTTTGGCGGGCCCCCGTGGCTACACCTTC	CASTLLAGPRGYTF
-	TRBV2	TRBJ2-5	-	TGTGCCAGCAGTGAAGGGGTGGTACAAGAGACCCAGTACTTC	CASSEGVVQETQYF
-	TRBV3-1	TRBJ2-3	-	TGTGCCAGCAGCCCTCGGGCCGCACTAGACCTCGCAGATACGCAGTATTTT	CASSPRAALDLADTQYF
-	TRBV27	TRBJ1-1	-	TGTGCCAGCAGTTGGGTGGGGGGGTCCCCTGAAGCTTTCTTT	CASSWVGGSPEAFF
-	TRBV2	TRBJ2-2	-	TGTGCCAGCAGTCGGGCAGCCCCGAACACCGGGGAGCTGTTTTTT	CASSRAAPNTGELFF
-	TRBV4-3	TRBJ2-7	-	TGCGCCAGCAGCCAGGTTACCGACACCCTCGAGCAGTACTTC	CASSQVTDTLEQYF
-	TRBV5-4	TRBJ1-2	-	TGTGCCAGCAGCTTACGGAGGGGCTCTGAGGACTATGGCTACACCTTC	CASSLRRGSEDYGYTF
-	TRBV7-2	TRBJ2-3	-	TGTGCCAGCAGCACTCCGGGACTTCCAGATACGCAGTATTTT	CASSTPGLPDTQYF
-	TRBV5-1	TRBJ2-1	-	TGCGCCAGCAGCCGTACAGGGACGAATGAGCAGTTCTTC	CASSRTGTNEQFF
-	TRBV2	TRBJ2-7	-	TGTGCCAGCAGTGTTGGACTCTCCTACGAGCAGTACTTC	CASSVGLSYEQYF
-	TRBV11-2	TRBJ1-1	few	TGTGCCAGCAGCCCTCTGAACACTGAAGCTTTCTTT	CASSPLNTEAFF
-	TRBV12-3/TRBV12-4	TRBJ2-2	-	TGTGCCAGCAGTCCGGGCAGCCTGAACACCGGGGAGCTGTTTTTT	CASSPGSLNTGELFF
-	TRBV27	TRBJ1-1	once	TGTGCCAGCAGTCTACCGTCCACTGAAGCTTTCTTT	CASSLPSTEAFF
-	TRBV7-3	TRBJ1-1	-	TGTGCCAGCAGCTTCGCGGGGAGCACTGAAGCTTTCTTT	CASSFAGSTEAFF
TRBD1	TRBV7-6	TRBJ1-2	-	TGTGCCAGCAGCCCCGACAGGGGGAACTATGGCTACACCTTC	CASSPDRGNYGYTF
-	TRBV4-3	TRBJ2-1	-	TGCGCCAGCAGCCAAGATCAAGCGGCAGGAAATGAGCAGTTCTTC	CASSQDQAAGNEQFF
TRBD1	TRBV11-2	TRBJ2-4	-	TGTGCCAGCAGCGGGTCCGGGACAGGGGCGTTGAACATTCAGTACTTC	CASSGSGTGALNIQYF
-	TRBV7-9	TRBJ1-1	-	TGTGCCAGCAGCGCCAAGGACCGCAACACTGAAGCTTTCTTT	CASSAKDRNTEAFF
-	TRBV4-2	TRBJ2-7	few	TGTGCCAGCAGCCAAGGGTTAAGGGGGACCTACGAGCAGTACTTC	CASSQGLRGTYEQYF
-	TRBV11-2	TRBJ1-2	-	TGTGCCAGCAGCTTAGTGGAATATGGCTACACCTTC	CASSLVEYGYTF
-	TRBV5-8	TRBJ2-7	-	TGTGCCAGCAGCGCCCCGAGAAGTACCGGCTACGAGCAGTACTTC	CASSAPRSTGYEQYF
TRBD2	TRBV5-1	TRBJ2-7	once	TGCGCCAGCAGCCCACCCCCCCACAGCGGGAGAGGATCCTACGAGCAGTACTTC	CASSPPPHSGRGSYEQYF
-	TRBV12-3/TRBV12-4	TRBJ2-3	-	TGTGCCAGCAGCACGTCGCGTTATACGCAGTATTTT	CASSTSRYTQYF
-	TRBV20-1	TRBJ1-1	once	TGCAGTGCTAGAGGCCCCGCCGGGAACACTGAAGCTTTCTTT	CSARGPAGNTEAFF
TRBD1	TRBV29-1	TRBJ2-7	few	TGCAGCGTTGAAGACAACAGGGGCTACGAGCAGTACTTC	CSVEDNRGYEQYF
-	TRBV13	TRBJ2-3	-	TGTGCCAGCAGCTTTGCCGGGGAGCGTCAGACGCAGTATTTT	CASSFAGERQTQYF
-	TRBV6-6	TRBJ1-4	-	TGTGCCAGCAGTTACCCAGACGGAAGAAGTAATGAAAAACTGTTTTTT	CASSYPDGRSNEKLFF
TRBD1	TRBV5-5	TRBJ1-2	-	TGTGCCAGCAGTTCAGGGGGCCACTATGGCTACACCTTC	CASSSGGHYGYTF
-	TRBV5-4	TRBJ2-3	-	TGTGCCAGCAGCCCAGGTATTACGGAGACAGATACGCAGTATTTT	CASSPGITETDTQYF
TRBD2	TRBV20-1	TRBJ2-1	-	TGCAGTGCCGAGGGGACTAGCGGGGGCTACAATGAGCAGTTCTTC	CSAEGTSGGYNEQFF
TRBD2	TRBV2	TRBJ2-1	-	TGTGCCAGCAGTGAAGAGCTAGCGGCCTACAATGAGCAGTTCTTC	CASSEELAAYNEQFF
-	TRBV13	TRBJ2-3	-	TGTGCCAGCAGCTTATTCGGGGAACCAGATACGCAGTATTTT	CASSLFGEPDTQYF
TRBD1	TRBV15	TRBJ1-1	-	TGTGCCACCAGCAGCAGCTACAGGGGTGCTTTCTTT	CATSSSYRGAFF
-	TRBV18	TRBJ1-1	-	TGTGCCAGCTCACCCCAAATAGGGGCAGGGTACTCGAACACTGAAGCTTTCTTT	CASSPQIGAGYSNTEAFF